This T cell receptor (beta chain) was identified during a study of neurological immune-mediated disorders. Via MiXCR, TCRdb re-called the 5' RACE reads, giving one row per CDR3 protein. The sample carries roughly 74,000 distinct CDR3 sequences, around 5.2% recorded once. This clonotype came up many times. The source material was PBMCs. This clonotype originated in a man between 18 and 35 years old with multiple sclerosis.

CDR3 sequence (DNA): TGTGCCAGCAGCTTGGGTTGGGTTCGCGACACCGGGGAGCTGTTTTTT. The encoded protein is CASSLGWVRDTGELFF. The rearrangement joins TRBV5-5 to TRBJ2-2; the D is unclear. The CDR3 length is 16 residues. With 0 bases removed from V and 3 bases from J, the gap between germline ends came to 12 bases. Germline V gives CDR1 SGHKS, CDR2 YYEKEE (reference sequence).